The rows below give T cell receptor beta chains drawn from one sample of a study of cytomegalovirus exposure and HLA in healthy donors. Repertoires were generated with immunoSEQ multiplex PCR, while TCRdb's copy carries only in-frame clones and drops some. The data contain roughly 170,000 clones, 71% of them singletons. Sequencing was done on a sample of PBMCs. The receptors stem from a girl aged 5-17 years in good health and CMV-seronegative. Both conserved end residues are part of each CDR3. Each record gives: V gene, clone size, J gene, D gene, CDR3 protein, CDR3 DNA. D genes are given only for firm matches. Where a row states a size, it is once, few, many or the class of an expanded clone; other rows omit it.

>TRBV30|few|TRBJ2-7|.
CAFRRDYEQYF
TGTGCCTTCCGTCGGGACTACGAGCAGTACTTC
>TRBV6-1|.|TRBJ1-1|.
CASSATGLGTEAFF
TGTGCCAGCAGTGCTACAGGCCTGGGGACTGAAGCTTTCTTT
>TRBV10-3|.|TRBJ1-1|.
CAISESRQNTEAFF
TGTGCCATCAGTGAGTCGAGGCAGAACACTGAAGCTTTCTTT
>TRBV19|.|TRBJ1-1|TRBD1
CASNNQGAGNTEAFF
TGTGCCAGTAATAATCAGGGGGCCGGGAACACTGAAGCTTTCTTT
>TRBV6-1|.|TRBJ1-1|.
CASNIRGVTNTEAFF
TGTGCCAGCAACATCCGGGGGGTGACCAACACTGAAGCTTTCTTT
>TRBV4-1|.|TRBJ1-5|.
CASSQFAGIAGQPQHF
TGCGCCAGCAGCCAGTTCGCAGGGATCGCCGGTCAGCCCCAGCATTTT
>TRBV7-2|.|TRBJ1-2|TRBD1
CASSHGWDSYGYTF
TGTGCCAGCAGCCACGGCTGGGACAGCTATGGCTACACCTTC
>TRBV6-6|.|TRBJ1-5|.
CASSFGQVPQPQHF
TGTGCCAGCAGCTTCGGACAAGTACCTCAGCCCCAGCATTTT
>TRBV7-3|few|TRBJ1-2|TRBD1
CASSSQTGGGYTF
TGTGCCAGCAGCTCGCAAACAGGGGGAGGCTACACCTTC
>TRBV5-6|few|TRBJ2-5|.
CASSRGETQYF
TGTGCCAGCAGCCGGGGAGAGACCCAGTACTTC
>TRBV9|few|TRBJ1-2|.
CASQSGKGSGYTF
TGTGCCAGCCAGTCAGGGAAGGGGTCTGGCTACACCTTC
>TRBV6-6|.|TRBJ1-2|TRBD1
CASSPGQGRGYTF
TGTGCCAGCAGCCCTGGACAGGGCCGTGGCTACACCTTC
>TRBV19|.|TRBJ1-5|.
CASKFLGGQPQHF
TGTGCCAGTAAATTTTTGGGGGGTCAGCCCCAGCATTTT
>TRBV23-1|.|TRBJ2-1|.
CASSKMVALYNEQFF
TGCGCCAGCAGTAAGATGGTAGCTTTATACAATGAGCAGTTCTTC
>TRBV6-5|.|TRBJ2-3|TRBD1
CASQGQNTDTQYF
TGTGCCAGCCAGGGACAGAACACAGATACGCAGTATTTT
>TRBV27|.|TRBJ1-1|.
CASSPRRANTEAFF
TGTGCCAGCAGTCCCCGGAGGGCGAACACTGAAGCTTTCTTT
>TRBV7-9|.|TRBJ2-7|TRBD1
CASSRTTGTGGTLSYEQYF
TGTGCCAGCAGCAGAACTACCGGGACAGGGGGTACTTTGTCCTACGAGCAGTACTTC
>TRBV5-6|.|TRBJ1-3|.
CASSMVQASGNTIYF
TGTGCCAGCAGCATGGTTCAGGCGTCCGGAAACACCATATATTTT
>TRBV7-6|once|TRBJ1-1|TRBD1
CASSTGQGLNTEAFF
TGTGCCAGCAGCACAGGACAGGGGTTGAACACTGAAGCTTTCTTT
>TRBV30|.|TRBJ2-6|.
CAWSPVQGANVLTF
TGTGCCTGGAGTCCTGTCCAGGGGGCCAACGTCCTGACTTTC
>TRBV9|few|TRBJ2-6|.
CASSVPGSGANVLTF
TGTGCCAGCAGCGTTCCGGGGTCTGGGGCCAACGTCCTGACTTTC
>TRBV2|.|TRBJ1-3|.
CASSERAVPGNTIYF
TGTGCCAGCAGTGAGAGGGCGGTACCTGGAAACACCATATATTTT
>TRBV4-1|.|TRBJ1-2|TRBD1
CASSQVEGQGYGYTF
TGCGCCAGCAGCCAAGTCGAGGGACAGGGGTATGGCTACACCTTC
>TRBV5-1|.|TRBJ1-1|.
CASSPLGAAINPEAFF
TGCGCCAGCAGCCCCCTAGGGGCAGCAATAAACCCTGAAGCTTTCTTT
>TRBV18|.|TRBJ1-1|.
CASSPFTDTEAFF
TGTGCCAGCTCCCCTTTTACGGACACTGAAGCTTTCTTT
>TRBV7-9|once|TRBJ1-6|.
CASSHGEMALHF
TGTGCCAGCAGCCACGGTGAAATGGCCCTCCACTTT
>TRBV5-4|.|TRBJ2-7|TRBD1
CASSSMGQGEHEQYF
TGTGCCAGCAGCTCAATGGGACAGGGGGAACACGAGCAGTACTTC
>TRBV27|.|TRBJ2-5|TRBD1
CASSSDRGGETQYF
TGTGCCAGCAGTTCGGACAGGGGAGGCGAGACCCAGTACTTC
>TRBV5-1|.|TRBJ1-6|.
CASSPRESYNSPLHF
TGCGCCAGCAGCCCACGGGAATCCTATAATTCACCCCTCCACTTT